This T cell receptor (beta chain) was documented in a study of blood T cell repertoires in COVID-19. The method was immunoSEQ multiplex PCR; TCRdb's version includes in-frame clones alone and lacks a portion of them. Of about 58,000 clones listed, roughly nine tenths are singletons. The source is a woman in her seventies with active COVID-19. The sample taken for sequencing was peripheral blood.

The CDR3 protein is CASSSQVGLAGWGEQFF. In DNA, the CDR3 is TGTGCCAGCAGCTCACAGGTAGGACTAGCGGGATGGGGTGAGCAGTTCTTC. The chain links TRBV7-8 to TRBJ2-1; 12 bases match TRBD2. Germline CDR1 SGHVS, CDR2 FQNEAQ. The CDR3 runs to 17 residues. Trimming at V came to 4 bases and at J to 9 bases, leaving 13 bases not matched to a gene.